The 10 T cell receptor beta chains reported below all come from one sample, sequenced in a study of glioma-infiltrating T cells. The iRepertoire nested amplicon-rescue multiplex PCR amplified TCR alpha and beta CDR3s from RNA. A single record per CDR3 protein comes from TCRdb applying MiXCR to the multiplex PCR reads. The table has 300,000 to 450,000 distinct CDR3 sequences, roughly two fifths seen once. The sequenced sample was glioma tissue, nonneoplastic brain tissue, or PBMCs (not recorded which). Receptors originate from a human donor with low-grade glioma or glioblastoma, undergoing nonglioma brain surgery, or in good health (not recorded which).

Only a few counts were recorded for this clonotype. The CDR3: CASSLTVNSPLHF. The CDR3 DNA reads as TGTGCCAGCAGCTTGACAGTGAATTCACCCCTCCACTTT. The gene calls are TRBV28 and TRBJ1-6, with D maybe TRBD1 (5 bases). Trimming shortened V by 6 bases and J by 7 bases, and 10 bases separated the two germline ends. CDR3 length: 13 residues. Germline V gene data show CDR1 as MDHEN and CDR2 as SYDVKM.

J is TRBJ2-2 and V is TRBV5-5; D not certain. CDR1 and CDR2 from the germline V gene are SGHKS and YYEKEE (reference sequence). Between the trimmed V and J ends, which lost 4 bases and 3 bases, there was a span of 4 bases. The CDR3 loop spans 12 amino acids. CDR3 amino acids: CASSKYTGELFF. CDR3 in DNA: TGTGCCAGCAGCAAGTACACCGGGGAGCTGTTTTTT.

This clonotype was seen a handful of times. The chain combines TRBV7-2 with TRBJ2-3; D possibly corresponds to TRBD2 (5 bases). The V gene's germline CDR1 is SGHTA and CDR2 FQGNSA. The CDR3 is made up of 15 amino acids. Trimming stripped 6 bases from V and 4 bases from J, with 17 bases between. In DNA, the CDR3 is TGTGCCAGCAGACGCTTGGACTGGGCCCCAGATACGCAGTATTTT. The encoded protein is CASRRLDWAPDTQYF.

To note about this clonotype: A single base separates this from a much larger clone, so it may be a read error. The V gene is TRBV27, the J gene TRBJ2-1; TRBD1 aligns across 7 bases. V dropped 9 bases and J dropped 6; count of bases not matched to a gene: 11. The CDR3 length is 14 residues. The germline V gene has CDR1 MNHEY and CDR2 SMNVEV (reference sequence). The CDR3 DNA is TGTGCCAGAAGTCCCCAGGGGGTGATCAATGAGCAGTTCTTC. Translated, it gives CARSPQGVINEQFF.

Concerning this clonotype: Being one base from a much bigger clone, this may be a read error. The chain's CDR3 is CARSLREDEQFF. The CDR3 region has the DNA TGTGCCAGAAGTCTCCGGGAGGATGAGCAGTTCTTC. V usage is TRBV27 and J usage is TRBJ2-1; 7 bases map to TRBD2. Germline V CDR1 and CDR2: MNHEY, SMNVEV (reference sequence). The CDR3 is 12 amino acids. V shed 9 bases and J 8 bases; nucleotides not matched to a gene: 7.

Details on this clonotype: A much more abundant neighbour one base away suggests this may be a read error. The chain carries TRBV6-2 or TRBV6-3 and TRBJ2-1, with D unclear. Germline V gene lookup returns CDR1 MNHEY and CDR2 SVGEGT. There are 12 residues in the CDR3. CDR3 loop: CASSSPYNEQLF. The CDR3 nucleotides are TGTGCCAGCAGTTCCCCTTACAATGAGCAGCTCTTC.

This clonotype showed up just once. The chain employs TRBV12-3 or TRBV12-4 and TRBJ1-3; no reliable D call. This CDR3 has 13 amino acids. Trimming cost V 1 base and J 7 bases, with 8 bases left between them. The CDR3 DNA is TGTGCCAGCAGTTTAGGTGTGGTGAACACCATATATTTT. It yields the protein CASSLGVVNTIYF.

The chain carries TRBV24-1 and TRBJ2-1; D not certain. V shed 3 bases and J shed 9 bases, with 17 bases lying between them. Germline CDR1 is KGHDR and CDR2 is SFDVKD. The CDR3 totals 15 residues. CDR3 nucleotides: TGTGCCACCAGTGATCCAAACCCCCCTAGAAGTGAGCAGTTCTTC. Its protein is CATSDPNPPRSEQFF.

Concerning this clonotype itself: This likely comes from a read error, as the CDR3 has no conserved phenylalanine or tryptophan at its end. CDR3 sequence reads: CASSLVKSRSYEQYS. CDR3 nucleotides: TGTGCCAGCAGCTTAGTGAAGTCTCGGTCTTACGAGCAGTACTCC. This chain uses TRBV7-9 with TRBJ2-7; D not resolved. Germline V gives CDR1 SEHNR, CDR2 FQNEAQ (reference sequence). With 1 base removed from V and 4 bases from J, the gap between germline ends came to 14 bases. The CDR3 totals 15 residues.

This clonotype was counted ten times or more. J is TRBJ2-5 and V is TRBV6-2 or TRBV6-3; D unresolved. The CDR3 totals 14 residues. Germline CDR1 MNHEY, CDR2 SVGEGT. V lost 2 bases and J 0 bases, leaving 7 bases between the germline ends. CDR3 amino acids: CASSYGPYQETQYF. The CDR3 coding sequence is TGTGCCAGCAGTTACGGGCCCTACCAAGAGACCCAGTACTTC.